What follows are 17 T cell receptor beta chains derived from one specimen sequenced in a study of glioma-infiltrating T cells after dendritic cell vaccination. Data came from immunoSEQ multiplex PCR; TCRdb stores just in-frame clones and leaves some out. Seen here are roughly 20,000 clones, more than 65% observed once, and the top ten hold 35% to 40%. The sequencing used blood, collected before dendritic cell vaccination. These receptors originate from a human donor with glioblastoma.

V gene TRBV7-2 combines with J gene TRBJ2-1; 7 bases are a match to TRBD2. In germline, CDR1 is SGHTA, CDR2 FQGNSA. This CDR3 comprises 16 residues. Losses at the gene ends were 7 bases for V and 4 bases for J; bases not matched to a gene: 13. The CDR3 nucleotides read TGTGCCAGCACCAAAACCGATAGCGGGCCGTACAATGAGCAGTTCTTC. This codes for CASTKTDSGPYNEQFF.

The chain carries TRBV6-5 and TRBJ2-7, with D perhaps matching TRBD2 (6 bases). There are 13 residues in the CDR3. V lost 2 bases and J lost 2, with 7 bases in between. The V gene's germline CDR1 is MNHEY and CDR2 SVGAGI. The DNA for the CDR3 is TGTGCCAGCAGTTACAGGGAGGCCTACGAGCAGTACTTC. Translation gives CASSYREAYEQYF.

This chain connects TRBV7-9 to TRBJ2-7, with D perhaps TRBD2 (5 bases). The CDR3 length is 11 residues. The V gene's germline CDR1 is SEHNR and CDR2 FQNEAQ (reference sequence). Trimming left V 5 bases short and J 7 bases short, with 9 bases between. The CDR3 loop is CASSRPGEQYF. Here the CDR3 DNA reads TGTGCCAGCAGCCGTCCGGGGGAGCAGTACTTC.

The chain uses TRBV5-1 and TRBJ2-7, with 10 bases that match TRBD2. Germline lookup yields CDR1 SGHRS and CDR2 YFSETQ. Losses at the gene ends were 3 bases for V and 7 bases for J; bases not matched to a gene: 10. This CDR3 region has 15 residues. The CDR3, as DNA: TGCGCCAGCAGCTCCGAAAATGAGCGGGAGGGGGAGCAGTACTTC. Amino acid sequence: CASSSENEREGEQYF.

This chain's CDR3 is CASSQDLSGTGKIEAFF. The CDR3 region has the DNA TGCGCCAGCAGCCAAGATTTGAGTGGGACAGGGAAAATTGAAGCTTTCTTT. The chain carries TRBV4-3 and TRBJ1-1; 9 nucleotides align to TRBD1. CDR1 is LGHNA, CDR2 YSLEER, per germline. V trimming: 0 bases; J trimming: 7 bases; junction bases outside the gene matches: 12. The CDR3 contains 17 residues.

J is TRBJ2-7 and V is TRBV27, with TRBD1 as a possible D gene (5 bases). Germline assignment: CDR1 MNHEY and CDR2 SMNVEV (reference sequence). CDR3 length: 13 amino acids. Trimming shortened V by 6 bases and J by 2 bases, and 11 bases separated the two germline ends. DNA for the CDR3: TGTGCCAGCAGAGGTGACAGTCCCTACGAGCAGTACTTC. This encodes CASRGDSPYEQYF.

The V gene is TRBV7-3, the J gene TRBJ1-1, with D possibly TRBD1 on 5 matching bases. V lost 2 bases and J 2 bases, leaving 15 bases between the germline ends. CDR1 SGHTA and CDR2 FQGTGA come from the germline V gene. The CDR3 length is 16 residues. The CDR3 nucleotides are TGTGCCAGCAGCTTAGGGGAAGTGGGGCGAAACACTGAAGCTTTCTTT. Translation: CASSLGEVGRNTEAFF.

The chain employs TRBV6-1 and TRBJ1-2; 8 positions match TRBD1. From germline, CDR1 is MNHNS and CDR2 SASEGT. After removal of 2 bases from V and 7 bases from J, the junction contained 12 bases not matched to a gene. The length of the CDR3 is 16 residues. CDR3 sequence: CASSEPSYDRGGGYTF. The CDR3 DNA reads TGTGCCAGCAGTGAACCCTCCTACGACAGGGGCGGTGGCTACACCTTC.

The V and J genes are TRBV6-6 and TRBJ2-2; 9 nucleotides match TRBD1. Trimming took 2 bases from V and 8 from J; bases not matched to a gene: 6. Per the germline V gene, CDR1 is MNHNY and CDR2 is SVGAGI (reference sequence). CDR3 size: 15 residues. The CDR3 bases are TGTGCCAGCAGTTACCAAACAGGGGGCACAGGGGAGCTGTTTTTT. This encodes CASSYQTGGTGELFF.

The rearrangement uses TRBV6-1 and TRBJ2-3; D might be TRBD2 (5 bases). The CDR3 extends over 13 amino acids. Trimming removed 6 bases at V and 2 bases at J, with 9 bases between. Germline CDR1 MNHNS, CDR2 SASEGT. The CDR3 is CASRDGDTDTQYF. CDR3 DNA sequence: TGTGCCAGCAGAGACGGGGACACAGATACGCAGTATTTT.

By sample fraction, this clone is medium-sized. The rearrangement links TRBV27 to TRBJ2-2; 9 positions agree with TRBD1. The ends lost 7 bases at V and 4 bases at J; junction bases unmatched: 10. Germline V gene lookup returns CDR1 MNHEY and CDR2 SMNVEV (reference sequence). The CDR3 consists of 16 residues. In DNA form, the CDR3 reads TGTGCCAGCAAAGTGCCGGGACAGGGACTCACCGGGGAGCTGTTTTTT. The encoded protein is CASKVPGQGLTGELFF.

The V call is TRBV5-4, the J call TRBJ2-7, with 9 bases fitting TRBD1. With V trimmed by 4 bases and J by 0 bases, 11 bases remained unmatched. This CDR3 has 17 amino acids. In germline, CDR1 is SGHNT, CDR2 YYREEE (reference sequence). The chain's CDR3 is CASSRSGQGSSSYEQYF. CDR3 coding DNA: TGTGCCAGCAGCCGCAGCGGACAGGGGTCAAGCTCCTACGAGCAGTACTTC.

The V call is TRBV4-1, the J call TRBJ2-4, with 7 bases identical to TRBD2. J gave up 1 base and V 3 bases, and 6 bases lay outside the gene matches. CDR3 size: 16 residues. Germline CDR1 is MGHRA and CDR2 is YSYEKL. The CDR3 nucleotides are TGCGCCAGCAGCCACGCGACTAGCCGCGCCAAAAACATTCAGTACTTC. Translating it yields CASSHATSRAKNIQYF.

The chain joins TRBV5-4 to TRBJ2-5, with D possibly matching TRBD2 (6 bases). From germline, CDR1 is SGHNT and CDR2 YYREEE (reference sequence). V gave up 4 bases and J gave up 2 bases, with 9 bases separating them. There are 13 residues in the CDR3. CDR3 in DNA: TGTGCCAGCAGCGCCGGGAGACAAGAGACCCAGTACTTC. It yields the protein CASSAGRQETQYF.

The chain uses TRBV7-2 and TRBJ2-7; 12 bases match TRBD2. This CDR3 contains 16 residues. With 5 bases clipped from V and 3 bases from J, the junction kept 8 bases outside the gene matches. In germline, CDR1 is SGHTA, CDR2 FQGNSA. CDR3 protein: CASSRGLAGTNYEQYF. Here the CDR3 DNA reads TGTGCCAGCAGCAGGGGACTAGCGGGCACTAACTACGAGCAGTACTTC.

The rearrangement uses TRBV10-2 and TRBJ2-7, with 11 positions matching TRBD1. V gave up 5 bases and J gave up 5 bases; unmatched junction bases: 11. Germline V lookup: CDR1 WSHSY, CDR2 SAAADI. CDR3 length: 16 residues. CDR3 in amino acids: CASSKPGTGGFDEQYF. CDR3 in DNA: TGCGCCAGCAGTAAACCGGGGACAGGGGGTTTCGACGAGCAGTACTTC.

The CDR3 sequence: CASRTGAGAYEQYF. The CDR3 nucleotides are TGTGCCAGCCGAACAGGGGCCGGGGCCTACGAGCAGTACTTC. The chain couples TRBV19 to TRBJ2-7; TRBD1 matches at 7 bases. V lost 9 bases to trimming and J lost 2 bases; unmatched junction nucleotides: 10. CDR3 length equals 14 residues. Looked up from germline, CDR1 is LNHDA and CDR2 is SQIVND (reference sequence).